This TCR beta chain stems from a study of blood T cell repertoires in COVID-19. Method: immunoSEQ multiplex PCR; TCRdb's copy keeps in-frame clones and lacks some. The data show some 99,000 clones, roughly 75% seen once. This CDR3 region has 14 residues. With 3 bases removed from V and 7 bases from J, the gap between germline ends came to 10 bases. From germline, CDR1 is KGHSH and CDR2 LQKENI. The sample comprised peripheral blood. The receptor's source is a human donor in a cohort sampled during active or convalescent COVID-19. The chain has TRBV18 and TRBJ1-6, with D unclear. The CDR3, as DNA: TGTGCCAGCTCACCTGATAGCGGGAATTCACCCCTCCACTTT. It yields the protein CASSPDSGNSPLHF.